Below, one T cell receptor (beta chain) is given with its context. Its cognate antigen is unknown. This specimen comes from a study of cytomegalovirus exposure and HLA in healthy donors. The germline gives CDR1 MRHNA, CDR2 SNTAGT. The CDR3 is 16 amino acids. The V end was cut by 0 bases, the J end by 0 bases, with 9 bases between. TCRdb keeps only in-frame clones here, not all; method: immunoSEQ multiplex PCR. The table lists 70,000 to 75,000 clones, just under 95% of them singletons. The study, taken as a whole, reports: The authors listed some 150 TCR beta chains as cytomegalovirus-associated. Most TCR sequences showed up rarely, but some public TCRs showed up in many donors. High specificity and sensitivity for cytomegalovirus status were reported for the classifier. One later analysis, an examination of the 120 validation repertoires, found that first-cohort TCR clusters tended to co-occur in them.

This sequence originates from a young man in good health and CMV-seropositive. The V and J genes are TRBV6-4 and TRBJ1-5; D not resolved. Sequencing was performed on PBMCs. In nucleotides, the CDR3 is TGTGCCAGCAGTGACTCAACAGATTATAGCAATCAGCCCCAGCATTTT. Protein product: CASSDSTDYSNQPQHF.